These 27 T cell receptor beta chains originate from one sample sequenced in a study of response to subunit inactivated influenza vaccine. MiXCR, run by TCRdb on the RT-PCR reads, gives a single entry per CDR3 protein. The table includes hundreds of thousands of distinct CDR3 sequences, 15% to 19% detected once. The sample consisted of PBMCs from blood, taken approximately 12 days after vaccination. All receptors derive from a man aged 50-59 years who received an inactivated influenza vaccine.

This clonotype was seen a few times. The chain uses TRBV5-5 and TRBJ1-4, with D hard to call. Germline CDR1 reads SGHKS; CDR2 reads YYEKEE (reference sequence). V shed 1 base and J shed 7 bases, with 14 bases lying between them. The length of the CDR3 is 15 residues. The DNA for the CDR3 is TGTGCCAGCAGCTTGTCGGCGGGGTTAGTTGAAAAACTGTTTTTT. Residues: CASSLSAGLVEKLFF.

The V gene is TRBV29-1, the J gene TRBJ2-3; D gene unclear. The CDR3 is 13 amino acids. Germline CDR1 reads SQVTM; CDR2 reads ANQGSEA. V gave up 0 bases and J gave up 0 bases, with 4 bases separating them. Here the CDR3 DNA reads TGCAGCGTTGAAGAAGACAGCACAGATACGCAGTATTTT. Its protein product is CSVEEDSTDTQYF.

A few counts support this clonotype. This chain connects TRBV5-6 to TRBJ2-1; D gene unclear. The CDR3 sequence is 10 residues long. Germline values: CDR1 SGHDT, CDR2 YYEEEE. Trimming removed 7 bases from V and 7 bases from J, with 6 bases in between. The CDR3 loop is CASGQNEQFF. CDR3 bases: TGTGCCAGCGGGCAAAATGAGCAGTTCTTC.

This clonotype has ten or more counts. The CDR3 here is CASSQDPVGGSNQPQHF. The CDR3 DNA follows: TGCGCCAGCAGCCAAGATCCGGTAGGGGGAAGCAATCAGCCCCAGCATTTT. This chain links TRBV4-1 with TRBJ1-5; D is possibly TRBD1 (6 bases). Trimming removed 0 bases at V and 1 base at J, with 13 bases between. The CDR3 sequence is 17 residues long. CDR1 and CDR2 from the germline V gene are MGHRA and YSYEKL.

In its sample, this clonotype was seen many times. The J gene is TRBJ2-5, the V gene TRBV7-9; 15 nucleotides line up with TRBD2. Germline trimming cut 5 bases from V and 5 bases from J; bases unmatched to any gene: 9. The CDR3 extends over 17 amino acids. Germline V CDR1 and CDR2: SEHNR, FQNEAQ (reference sequence). The DNA for the CDR3 is TGTGCCAGCAGCACAGGGACTAGCGGGGGGAGCATGGAGACCCAGTACTTC. Translation gives CASSTGTSGGSMETQYF.

This clonotype was recorded at least ten times. The V call is TRBV3-1, the J call TRBJ2-1; D is perhaps TRBD1 or TRBD2 (5 bases each). V gave up 6 bases and J gave up 0 bases, with 15 bases separating them. The CDR3 covers 16 residues. Germline loops: CDR1 LGHDT, CDR2 YNNKEL (reference sequence). CDR3 in amino acids: CASRPGTTSSYNEQFF. The CDR3 DNA is TGTGCCAGCAGACCCGGGACCACAAGCTCCTACAATGAGCAGTTCTTC.

V is TRBV7-9 and J is TRBJ2-3, with 9 bases aligning to TRBD2. The CDR3 extends over 14 amino acids. Trimming removed 5 bases from V and 4 bases from J; junction bases left unmatched: 4. CDR1 is SEHNR, CDR2 FQNEAQ, per germline (reference sequence). The CDR3 DNA follows: TGTGCCAGCAGCCCCAGCGGGAGGCCAGATACGCAGTATTTT. Translating gives CASSPSGRPDTQYF.

The rearrangement uses TRBV28 and TRBJ2-3, with TRBD2 as a possible D gene (5 bases). With 7 bases removed from V and 5 bases from J, the gap between germline ends came to 13 bases. The CDR3 spans 13 residues. In germline, CDR1 is MDHEN, CDR2 SYDVKM. The CDR3 DNA reads TGTGCCAGCATTCCATGGAGGAGAGATACGCAGTATTTT. Translation gives CASIPWRRDTQYF.

The table lists this clonotype with a few counts. V usage is TRBV29-1 and J usage is TRBJ2-3; no clear D gene. V was shortened by 7 bases and J by 2 bases, with 13 bases between the two germline ends. The CDR3 is 13 amino acids. CDR1 is SQVTM and CDR2 is ANQGSEA in the germline V gene. CDR3 coding DNA: TGCAGCGCCAGAATCTTAACCACAGATACGCAGTATTTT. Its protein product is CSARILTTDTQYF.

This clonotype was counted between two and nine times. The genes are TRBV10-3 and TRBJ2-7; 9 nucleotides align to TRBD2. Germline CDR1 reads ENHRY; CDR2 reads SYGVKD. The CDR3 has 15 amino acids. V dropped 4 bases and J dropped 2; count of bases not matched to a gene: 6. The CDR3: CAISVEREATYEQYF. CDR3 nucleotide sequence: TGTGCCATCAGTGTCGAGCGGGAGGCCACCTACGAGCAGTACTTC.

The gene calls are TRBV7-2 and TRBJ2-7, with unresolved D. Trimming cost V 6 bases and J 4 bases, with 13 bases left between them. CDR1 is SGHTA, CDR2 FQGNSA, per germline. The CDR3 totals 13 residues. The CDR3 protein is CASRGIAGYEQYF. CDR3 in DNA: TGTGCCAGCAGGGGGATAGCTGGGTACGAGCAGTACTTC.

Only a few counts were recorded for this clonotype. The chain has TRBV20-1 and TRBJ2-7; no reliable D call. Looked up from germline, CDR1 is DFQATT and CDR2 is SNEGSKA (reference sequence). V lost 0 bases, J lost 1 base, and 16 bases lay in between. This CDR3 region has 16 residues. CDR3 loop: CSARDHLAPGSYEQYF. The CDR3 DNA follows: TGCAGTGCTAGAGACCATCTGGCGCCCGGGTCCTACGAGCAGTACTTC.

This rearrangement joins TRBV12-3 or TRBV12-4 to TRBJ2-2; TRBD1 agrees at 9 bases. This CDR3 region has 16 residues. J gave up 6 bases and V 6 bases, and 11 bases lay outside the gene matches. In DNA form, the CDR3 reads TGTGCCAGCAGCACACCAACCGGGACAGGGTCCGGGGAGCTGTTTTTT. Protein product: CASSTPTGTGSGELFF.

This clonotype was counted only a few times. This chain uses TRBV4-1 with TRBJ1-1; D unclear. The germline V gene encodes CDR1 MGHRA and CDR2 YSYEKL. Trimming cost V 7 bases and J 6 bases, with 12 bases left between them. The CDR3 has 12 amino acids. CDR3 DNA sequence: TGCGCCAGCACCACAATGGGGTCTGAAGCTTTCTTT. Its translation is CASTTMGSEAFF.

This clonotype appeared many times. The chain employs TRBV5-5 and TRBJ2-2; D remains unclear. Trimming cost V 4 bases and J 1 base, with 5 bases left between them. Germline values: CDR1 SGHKS, CDR2 YYEKEE (reference sequence). This CDR3 spans 13 amino acids. Here the CDR3 reads CASSRQNTGELFF. The CDR3 coding sequence is TGTGCCAGCAGCCGACAGAACACCGGGGAGCTGTTTTTT.

J is TRBJ2-3 and V is TRBV20-1; D tentatively reads TRBD1 or TRBD2 (6 bases each). CDR3 length: 14 residues. The germline V and J ends were trimmed by 6 bases and 5 bases, with 18 bases remaining between them. Germline V gene data show CDR1 as DFQATT and CDR2 as SNEGSKA (reference sequence). CDR3: CSAPRSEGGDTQYF. CDR3 sequence (DNA): TGCAGTGCCCCCCGGTCAGAGGGGGGAGATACGCAGTATTTT.

This clonotype was seen at least ten times. V and J are TRBV7-2 and TRBJ1-6; D perhaps matches TRBD1 (5 bases). Trimming stripped 3 bases from V and 7 bases from J, with 13 bases between. This CDR3 region has 15 residues. Germline CDR1 is SGHTA and CDR2 is FQGNSA. The CDR3, as DNA: TGTGCCAGCAGCTTGGGCAGGGCTGGAAATTCACCCCTCCACTTT. As protein: CASSLGRAGNSPLHF.

This clonotype has more than one count but fewer than ten. The V call is TRBV28, the J call TRBJ1-2; 7 bases map to TRBD1. Germline values: CDR1 MDHEN, CDR2 SYDVKM. This CDR3 spans 14 amino acids. V lost 4 bases and J lost 4; bases outside the gene matches: 6. In DNA form, the CDR3 reads TGTGCCAGCAGTTCCTCAGGGGGGGGCTATGGCTACACCTTC. Amino acids: CASSSSGGGYGYTF.

V is TRBV7-3 and J is TRBJ2-3, with D possibly being TRBD2 (6 bases). The CDR3 has 15 amino acids. CDR1 is SGHTA and CDR2 is FQGTGA in the germline V gene. Trimming removed 5 bases from V and 5 bases from J, with 17 bases in between. The CDR3 region has the DNA TGTGCCAGCAGCCAAATCGGGGCGGAGGGAGATACGCAGTATTTT. Residues: CASSQIGAEGDTQYF.

This clonotype was seen only a few times. The genes are TRBV7-9 and TRBJ1-4; tentatively, D is TRBD1 (5 bases). The ends were cut back, 4 bases at V and 13 bases at J, with 10 bases in the middle. The CDR3 is 11 amino acids. Germline V gives CDR1 SEHNR, CDR2 FQNEAQ (reference sequence). CDR3 loop: CASSSGGLLFF. The CDR3 DNA follows: TGTGCCAGCAGCTCGGGGGGGTTACTGTTTTTT.

Only a few counts were recorded for this clonotype. J is TRBJ1-1 and V is TRBV5-1; possibly TRBD1 for D (6 bases). This CDR3 spans 15 amino acids. In germline, CDR1 is SGHRS, CDR2 YFSETQ. Trimming cost V 4 bases and J 1 base, with 14 bases left between them. The CDR3 loop reads CASSTMGQRNTEAFF. The CDR3 DNA follows: TGCGCCAGCAGCACCATGGGACAAAGGAACACTGAAGCTTTCTTT.

This chain connects TRBV3-1 to TRBJ1-2; D unclear. Germline V gives CDR1 LGHDT, CDR2 YNNKEL (reference sequence). V gave up 1 base and J gave up 7 bases, with 13 bases separating them. CDR3 length: 14 amino acids. CDR3 DNA sequence: TGTGCCAGCAGCCAAGCCAGAGGGCTGGGTGGCTACACCTTC. Amino acids: CASSQARGLGGYTF.

DNA of the CDR3: TGCAGTGCTGGTGGGGGTAGCGGGAGAACCATGGGCTACGAGCAGTACTTC. This gives the protein CSAGGGSGRTMGYEQYF. The V gene is TRBV20-1, the J gene TRBJ2-7, with 9 bases aligning to TRBD2. J was trimmed by 3 bases and V by 5 bases; bases with no gene match: 17. Germline CDR1 DFQATT, CDR2 SNEGSKA (reference sequence). The CDR3 consists of 17 residues.

The rearrangement links TRBV20-1 to TRBJ2-1; 7 bases align to TRBD2. V lost 4 bases to trimming and J lost 3 bases; unmatched junction nucleotides: 6. Looked up from germline, CDR1 is DFQATT and CDR2 is SNEGSKA (reference sequence). This CDR3 has 14 amino acids. CDR3 in amino acids: CSAIRLAGYNEQFF. The CDR3 nucleotides read TGCAGTGCTATCAGATTAGCGGGCTACAATGAGCAGTTCTTC.

The table lists this clonotype with a few counts. The rearrangement uses TRBV14 and TRBJ2-5, with no clear D. Trimming stripped 3 bases from V and 1 base from J, with 6 bases between. Germline loops: CDR1 SGHDN, CDR2 FVKESK. CDR3 length equals 13 residues. The DNA for the CDR3 is TGTGCCAGCAGCCAGCTACCCCAAGAGACCCAGTACTTC. This encodes CASSQLPQETQYF. The full variable domain, its missing parts supplied by reference TRBV14 and TRBJ2-5, is EAGVTQFPSHSVIEKGQTVTLRCDPISGHDNLYWYRRVMGKEIKFLLHFVKESKQDESGMPNNRFLAERTGGTYSTLKVQPAELEDSGVYFCASSQLPQETQYFGPGTRLLVL.

In its sample, this clonotype was seen a few times. CDR3 coding DNA: TGTGCCACCAGCAGAGATGGGGACAGGGTTTACAATGAGCAGTTCTTC. This sequence encodes CATSRDGDRVYNEQFF. V and J are TRBV15 and TRBJ2-1, with 9 bases that match TRBD1. The V segment lost 0 bases and the J segment 4 bases; nucleotides outside the gene matches: 4. Per the germline V gene, CDR1 is LNHNV and CDR2 is YYDKDF (reference sequence). CDR3 size: 16 residues.

The chain links TRBV28 to TRBJ2-1; 8 bases line up with TRBD2. V trimming: 2 bases; J trimming: 0 bases; junction bases outside the gene matches: 15. This CDR3 is built from 20 residues. Germline-derived CDR1 and CDR2 are MDHEN and SYDVKM. The CDR3 loop reads CASSLRTGTSISGSYNEQFF. CDR3 DNA sequence: TGTGCCAGCAGTTTACGAACCGGGACTAGTATTTCTGGCTCCTACAATGAGCAGTTCTTC.